This note documents a single TCR beta chain sequence. Its antigen remains unidentified. Per-nucleotide qualities are absent, and no much larger clonotype sits a single base away. The sample's time point label, in plain terms: week 5, during vaccination. Each vaccine dose was 300 ug of a 20-mer mutant IDH1 peptide in Montanide, given subcutaneously with topical imiquimod. The donors had newly diagnosed IDH1-mutant astrocytomas of WHO grade 3 or 4 that showed loss of nuclear ATRX. The samples were drawn from NOA16, a multicentre, single-arm, open-label phase I trial in Germany that tested a mutant IDH1 peptide vaccine in humans for the first time. Genomic DNA for TCRB sequencing was extracted from EDTA blood using the DNeasy Blood and Tissue Kit. The library was prepared using the immunoSEQ multiplex PCR assay. Rearranged TCR beta chain sequences were amplified using the hsTCRB Kit according to the manufacturer's protocol. TCRB libraries were sequenced on an Illumina MiSeq. The study's own analysis went as follows. The kit vendor's proprietary platform handled demultiplexing, trimming and gene mapping. The source is immuneACCESS, and TCRdb retained only in-frame sequences with V and J called. Part of the clones is not carried over; for the studies checked, unresolved V genes explain less than half of this, and the remainder is unexplained. V, J and clone size are those of that table, while D and trimming were read from the DNA. The sample contains about 38,000 clones, around 78% of them found a single time. The ten largest make up roughly 5.5% of the sample.

The sample belongs to a study of a mutant IDH1 vaccine in newly diagnosed glioma (dated by TCRdb to about 2021). With regard to the full study: Eight vaccinations were administered to patients in weeks 1, 3, 5, 7, 11, 15, 19 and 23, corresponding to visits V03 through V10. Before enrollment, most patients had been given radiochemotherapy with temozolomide as standard therapy, while the rest had received either radiotherapy alone or temozolomide alone. Vaccination began 4-6 weeks after radiotherapy alone, or alongside temozolomide cycles in the chemotherapy-containing groups. Of the roughly 34 treated patients, around 62% were male and 37.5% were female, and the mean age was approximately 40 years. For exploratory analyses, about 25 treated patients had longitudinal TCRB deep sequencing done wherever samples were available. Peripheral blood was drawn at six visits: V03 (baseline), V05, V07, V10, V12 and V13.

What the study reported, not specific to this receptor: Vaccine-induced immune responses across multiple MHC alleles were detected in approximately 94% of patients. The authors noted that analyses of patient blood samples could not be reproduced because of sample limitations. Pseudoprogression seemed to be unrelated to changes in the top peripheral T cell clonotypes found by TCRB sequencing. Selection of PBMC samples for TCRB deep sequencing was based on availability.

This receptor was taken from a man aged 40-49 years with glioma. The sample was PBMCs, taken from a glioma patient whose treatment included an IDH1 peptide vaccine.

The sequenced DNA is TGTGCCAGTAGAAGACTCCTGAACACTGAAGCTTTCTTT. It specifies CASRRLLNTEAFF. The sequence joins TRBV7-9 to TRBJ1-1; the D gene is not confidently resolved. CDR1 and CDR2, looked up from the germline V gene (reference sequence), are SEHNR and FQNEAQ. The CDR3 measures 13 amino acids from cysteine to phenylalanine. Here the CDR3 DNA is all that survives: 39 bases in frame from base 1. V is cut by 9 bases and J by 0 bases, and the space between the germline ends is 11 bases.